These 4 T cell receptor beta chains were all obtained from the same sample, sequenced in a study of T cell changes during pregnancy in multiple sclerosis. Here immunoSEQ multiplex PCR was the method, and the copy in TCRdb shows in-frame clones only, minus some. The sample gives tens of thousands of clones, 90% to 97% of which show up once; around 2.5% is in the top ten. The sequencing here drew on CD8+ T cells from peripheral blood mononuclear cells, taken after pregnancy. Receptor source: a female donor with multiple sclerosis, enrolled in a pregnancy study.

The genes are TRBV10-2 and TRBJ2-7; 9 bases line up with TRBD2. Germline CDR1 is WSHSY and CDR2 is SAAADI. Losses at the gene ends were 6 bases for V and 4 bases for J; bases not matched to a gene: 7. The CDR3 sequence is 14 residues long. The CDR3 protein is CASRGGGGDYEQYF. CDR3 DNA: TGCGCCAGCAGGGGCGGGGGGGGAGATTACGAGCAGTACTTC.

The CDR3 loop is CASSHHSLGLAKNIQYF. The CDR3 DNA is TGCGCCAGCAGCCACCATAGCTTGGGACTAGCCAAAAACATTCAGTACTTC. V usage is TRBV4-1 and J usage is TRBJ2-4; D is perhaps TRBD2 (6 bases). The germline V and J ends were trimmed by 3 bases and 0 bases, with 15 bases remaining between them. This CDR3 region has 17 residues. In germline, CDR1 is MGHRA, CDR2 YSYEKL.

The sample holds a few counts of this clone. V usage is TRBV5-1 and J usage is TRBJ1-1; D remains ambiguous. Between the trimmed V and J ends, which lost 0 bases and 7 bases, there was a span of 4 bases. The CDR3 has 11 residues. From germline, CDR1 is SGHRS and CDR2 YFSETQ. The CDR3 loop is CASSLASEAFF. The CDR3 DNA is TGCGCCAGCAGCTTGGCCAGTGAAGCTTTCTTT. Combining the CDR3 with reference TRBV5-1 and TRBJ1-1 gives the whole variable domain KAGVTQTPRYLIKTRGQQVTLSCSPISGHRSVSWYQQTPGQGLQFLFEYFSETQRNKGNFPGRFSGRQFSNSRSEMNVSTLELGDSALYLCASSLASEAFFGQGTRLTVV.

The chain joins TRBV7-9 to TRBJ2-1; no clear D gene. Per the germline V gene, CDR1 is SEHNR and CDR2 is FQNEAQ (reference sequence). The CDR3 covers 17 residues. Trimming removed 1 base from V and 0 bases from J, with 13 bases in between. CDR3 region: CASSLGPGSSSYNEQFF. DNA for the CDR3: TGTGCCAGCAGCTTAGGGCCAGGTTCGAGCTCCTACAATGAGCAGTTCTTC.